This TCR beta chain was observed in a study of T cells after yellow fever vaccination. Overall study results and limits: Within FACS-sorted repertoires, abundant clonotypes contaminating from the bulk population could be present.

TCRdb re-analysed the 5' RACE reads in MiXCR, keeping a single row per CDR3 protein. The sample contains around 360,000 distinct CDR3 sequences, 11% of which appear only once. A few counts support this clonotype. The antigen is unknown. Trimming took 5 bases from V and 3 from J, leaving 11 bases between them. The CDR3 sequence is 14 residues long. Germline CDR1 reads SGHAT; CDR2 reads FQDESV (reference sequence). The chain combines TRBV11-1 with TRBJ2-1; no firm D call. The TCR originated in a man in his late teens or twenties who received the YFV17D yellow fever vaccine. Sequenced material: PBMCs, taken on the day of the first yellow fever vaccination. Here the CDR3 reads CASSPRGNYNEQFF. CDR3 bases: TGTGCCAGCAGCCCCCGCGGCAACTACAATGAGCAGTTCTTC.